This note documents a single T cell receptor (beta chain) sequence. Its antigen is not known. Germline CDR1 and CDR2: SEHNR and FQNEAQ (reference sequence). The V segment lost 4 bases and the J segment 4 bases; nucleotides outside the gene matches: 4. The CDR3 is 14 residues long. These data are taken from a study of cytomegalovirus exposure and HLA in healthy donors. Overall study findings and caveats: Sequencing artifact likely explains a cluster of highly shared sequence variants. Follow-up analysis later connected one missense variant in DCLRE1C with trimming of TCR beta V- and J-genes. When a later analysis was performed, an Asian-associated ancestry cluster reportedly had fewer N-insertions than the roughly 700-donor mean. It was reported that the classifier diagnosed cytomegalovirus status with high specificity and sensitivity in both the original and validation cohorts.

Researchers ran the PCR with 60 Vbeta and 13 Jbeta primers. Some clones are missing from TCRdb's copy, which holds only in-frame ones; the method was immunoSEQ multiplex PCR. The sample records roughly 110,000 clones, about three quarters being singletons. The receptor was derived from a woman aged 40 to 50 in good health and CMV-seropositive. The sequencing input was PBMCs. This chain joins TRBV7-9 and TRBJ1-1; 9 nucleotides match TRBD1. The CDR3 loop reads CASSSGTGSTEAFF. CDR3 DNA: TGTGCCAGCAGCTCAGGGACAGGGAGCACTGAAGCTTTCTTT.